This TCR beta chain stems from a study of glioma-infiltrating T cells. CDR3 size: 12 residues. Deletions cut 2 bases from V and 9 bases from J, with 8 bases between. Germline CDR1 is MNHNY and CDR2 is SVGAGI (reference sequence). Amplification of TCR alpha and beta CDR3 regions from RNA used iRepertoire nested multiplex PCR. Each CDR3 protein gets one entry after TCRdb re-called the multiplex PCR reads with MiXCR. The data contain under 150,000 distinct CDR3 sequences, around 25% of them singletons. This clonotype has a handful of counts. The sequence was obtained from a human donor with low-grade glioma or glioblastoma, undergoing nonglioma brain surgery, or in good health (not recorded which). This sequence joins TRBV6-6 and TRBJ2-1; D ambiguous. Material: glioma tissue, nonneoplastic brain tissue, or PBMCs (not recorded which). The CDR3 DNA reads as TGTGCCAGCAGTTACCCCCTCAGTGAGCAGTTCTTC. It translates to CASSYPLSEQFF.